This T cell receptor beta chain was retrieved from a study of blood T cell repertoires in COVID-19 (dated by TCRdb to the early 2020s). For the wider study: Samples covering the acute and convalescent phases of COVID-19 were provided by collaborators in the United States, Italy and Spain. The material from the prospective study consisted of cDNA or gDNA derived from T cells, B-cell-depleted T cells, or PBMCs. The dataset comprised deeply sampled blood TCRbeta repertoires from subjects exposed to, actively infected with, or recovered from COVID-19. The repertoires were released in a freely available public database intended as a resource for research on the immune response to SARS-CoV-2. Nearly every sample came with metadata listing a de-identified subject ID, COVID-19 status, age in years and sex. Samples were obtained from the ongoing ImmuneRACE study (first 160 participants) and from 1,200 or so subjects provided by 6 global collaborators. Where available, HLA class I and class II types were obtained from metadata supplied by the sample provider rather than from assay-based typing. Summary of the overall study and its limitations: The quantity of clinical and demographic metadata differed by source and by participant and was supplied without curation.

Whole blood was collected in K2EDTA tubes by collaborating institutions according to the institutions' own protocols. For TCRbeta analysis, collaborators shipped samples as frozen whole blood, isolated PBMCs, or DNA extracted from either of those sample types. CDR1 and CDR2 are read off the germline V gene as ENHRY and SYGVKD. The CDR3 has 13 amino acids, counting the end cysteine and phenylalanine. Just the 39-base CDR3 DNA is kept, in frame starting at base 1. The V end loses 7 bases and the J end loses 3 bases, and a stretch of 11 bases separates them. This clone showed up just once. Its antigen remains undetermined. Qualities for individual bases were not recorded, and no much larger clone is one base off. The immunoSEQ Assay, a bias-controlled multiplex PCR, was used to amplify TCRbeta CDR3 regions from genomic DNA. From the authors' description of their analysis: The number of nucleated cells in each sample was estimated from the amplification of reference gene primers within the assay. To quantify the absolute abundance of each unique TCRbeta CDR3 rearrangement, sequence reads were collapsed and filtered. For each sample, productive Simpson clonality was calculated as the square root of Simpson's diversity index across productive rearrangements. What TCRdb holds here is the immuneACCESS table cut down to in-frame rearrangements. Part of the clones is not present; checked against another copy, under half of the missing clones reflect an unresolved V gene, and the others are unexplained. The V and J calls and the clone size are those of that table, but D and trimming were determined from the DNA. The sample table holds 97,000 or so clones, of which around 90% were seen once. Around 3% of the sample is held by the ten biggest clonotypes.

The source material was peripheral blood. This sequence uses TRBV10-3 and TRBJ2-3, with a tentative D gene TRBD1 over 6 matching bases. This TCR was recovered from a man in his forties or fifties with active or convalescent COVID-19. The nucleotide sequence reads as follows: TGTGCCATCAACAGGGCGGTTACAGATACGCAGTATTTT. Its translation reads: CAINRAVTDTQYF.